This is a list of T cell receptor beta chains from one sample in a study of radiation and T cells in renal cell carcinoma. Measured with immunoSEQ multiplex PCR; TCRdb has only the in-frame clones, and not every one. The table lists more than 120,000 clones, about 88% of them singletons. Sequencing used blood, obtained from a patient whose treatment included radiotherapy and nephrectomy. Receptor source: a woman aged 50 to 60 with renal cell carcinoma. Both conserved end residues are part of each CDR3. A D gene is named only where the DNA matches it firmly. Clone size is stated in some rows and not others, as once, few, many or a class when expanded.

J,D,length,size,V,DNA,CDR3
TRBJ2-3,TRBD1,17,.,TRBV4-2,TGTGCCAGCAGCCACGCAATGCGCAGGGGGCGCACAGATACGCAGTATTTT,CASSHAMRRGRTDTQYF
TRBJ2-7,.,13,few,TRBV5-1,TGCGCCAGCAGCGTGGACACCTCCTACGAGCAGTACTTC,CASSVDTSYEQYF
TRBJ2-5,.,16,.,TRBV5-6,TGTGCCAGCAGCTTGTCTGGTAGGCCGAACCAAGAGACCCAGTACTTC,CASSLSGRPNQETQYF
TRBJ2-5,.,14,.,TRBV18,TGTGCCAGCTCACCAGCGGACAGTAAAGAGACCCAGTACTTC,CASSPADSKETQYF
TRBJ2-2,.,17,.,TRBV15,TGTGCCACCAGCAGAGATCGGGGCAGGGAGGCCGCCGGGGAGCTGTTTTTT,CATSRDRGREAAGELFF
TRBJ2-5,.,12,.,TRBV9,TGTGCCAGCAGCGTACCGGAGGAGACCCAGTACTTC,CASSVPEETQYF
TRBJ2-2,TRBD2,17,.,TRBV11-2,TGTGCCAGCAGCTTTCCGACCGGGGGGGCGCGAACCGGGGAGCTGTTTTTT,CASSFPTGGARTGELFF
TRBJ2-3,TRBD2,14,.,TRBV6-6,TGTGCCAGCAGTGTAGCGGGGGAAACAGATACGCAGTATTTT,CASSVAGETDTQYF
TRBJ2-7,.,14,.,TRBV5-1,TGCGCCAGCAGCTGGAATCCTGGGGGCAACGAGCAGTACTTC,CASSWNPGGNEQYF
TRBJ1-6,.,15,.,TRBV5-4,TGTGCCAGCAGCACTCAGGGCTTCAATAATTCACCCCTCCACTTT,CASSTQGFNNSPLHF
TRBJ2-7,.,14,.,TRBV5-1,TGCGCCAGCAGCCCCGGAGGCACCTCCTACGAGCAGTACTTC,CASSPGGTSYEQYF
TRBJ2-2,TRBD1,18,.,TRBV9,TGTGCCAGCAGCGAGCCGGGACAGGGGTGGGAGAACACCGGGGAGCTGTTTTTT,CASSEPGQGWENTGELFF
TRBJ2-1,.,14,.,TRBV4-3,TGCGCCAGCAGACGACAGAGGGGAATCAATGAGCAGTTCTTC,CASRRQRGINEQFF
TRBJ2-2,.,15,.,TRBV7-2,TGTGCCAGCAGCCCGTCACCGTGGCCGACCGGGGAGCTGTTTTTT,CASSPSPWPTGELFF
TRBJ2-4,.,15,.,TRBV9,TGTGCCAGCAGCGTAGGCCCGGGGGCCAAAAACATTCAGTACTTC,CASSVGPGAKNIQYF
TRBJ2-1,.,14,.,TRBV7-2,TGTGCCAGCAGCTTAGGTGGAGCAAGCTATGAGCAGTTCTTC,CASSLGGASYEQFF
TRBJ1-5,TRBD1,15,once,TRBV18,TGTGCCAGCTCACCCCGACAGGGTTTCAATCAGCCCCAGCATTTT,CASSPRQGFNQPQHF
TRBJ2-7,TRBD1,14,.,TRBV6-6,TGTGCCAGCAGGAGGGACAGATACTCCTACGAGCAGTACTTC,CASRRDRYSYEQYF
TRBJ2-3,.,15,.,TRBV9,TGTGCCAGCAGCGTAGCTGGTAACAGGGCGGATACGCAGTATTTT,CASSVAGNRADTQYF
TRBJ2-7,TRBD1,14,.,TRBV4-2,TGTGCCAGCAGCCAAGAGAGGTTAGGACAGGAGCCTAACTTC,CASSQERLGQEPNF
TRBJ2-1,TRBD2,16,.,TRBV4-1,TGCGCCAGCAGACGACTAGCGGGAACGCCCTACAATGAGCAGTTCTTC,CASRRLAGTPYNEQFF
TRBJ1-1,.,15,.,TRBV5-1,TGCGCCAGCAGCTTGGTGTGGGGCCGGAACACTGAAGCTTTCTTT,CASSLVWGRNTEAFF
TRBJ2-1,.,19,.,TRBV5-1,TGCGCCAGCAGCTTGGGGAGACGGGGGAAGGGATGGTCCTACAATGAGCAGTTCTTC,CASSLGRRGKGWSYNEQFF
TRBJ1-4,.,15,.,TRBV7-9,TGTGCCAGCAGCTTCAACAGGGAGTCTAATGAAAAACTGTTTTTT,CASSFNRESNEKLFF
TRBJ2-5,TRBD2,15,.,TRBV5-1,TGCGCCAGCAGCTCACTAGCGGGGGGTTGGGAGACCCAGTACTTC,CASSSLAGGWETQYF
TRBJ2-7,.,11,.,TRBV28,TGTGCCAGCAGTGGAGATCACGAGCAGTACTTC,CASSGDHEQYF
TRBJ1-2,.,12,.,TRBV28,TGTGCCAGCAGGGGGCTTGGCTATGGCTACACCTTC,CASRGLGYGYTF
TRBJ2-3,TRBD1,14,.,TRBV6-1,TGTGCCAGCAGCCAAAGACAGGGGACAGATACGCAGTATTTT,CASSQRQGTDTQYF
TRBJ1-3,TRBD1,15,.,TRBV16,TGTGCCAGCAGCCAAAACGGACAGGGCTCGGACACCATATATTTT,CASSQNGQGSDTIYF
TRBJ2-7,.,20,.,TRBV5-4,TGTGCCAGCAGCAGGTCGGGAGTCCTCAACCACGCAGTTCCCAGCTACGAGCAGTACTTC,CASSRSGVLNHAVPSYEQYF
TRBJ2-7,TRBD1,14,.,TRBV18,TGTGCCAGCTCGAGGGACAGGACCGCCTACGAGCAGTACTTC,CASSRDRTAYEQYF
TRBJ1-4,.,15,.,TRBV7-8,TGTGCCAGCAGCTTAGGACAGCCAACTAATGAAAAACTGTTTTTT,CASSLGQPTNEKLFF
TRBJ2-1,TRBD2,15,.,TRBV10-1,TGCGCCAGCACGCCGGGACTAGCGGGAGTAAATGAGCAGTTCTTC,CASTPGLAGVNEQFF
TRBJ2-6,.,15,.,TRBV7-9,TGTGCCAGCAGCCGATCAGGGTCTGGGGCCAACGTCCTGACTTTC,CASSRSGSGANVLTF
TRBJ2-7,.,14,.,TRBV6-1,TGTGCCAGCAGTGAGTTCAGTGGTAAAGAAAGGGAGTACTTC,CASSEFSGKEREYF
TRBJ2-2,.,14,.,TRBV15,TGTGCCACCAGTCGATCCTATCGCACCGGGGAGCTGTTTTTT,CATSRSYRTGELFF
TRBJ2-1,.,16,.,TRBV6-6,TGTGCCAGCACCGACCGGTCTCGTCACTCCTACAATGAGCAGTTCTTC,CASTDRSRHSYNEQFF
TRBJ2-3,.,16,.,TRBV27,TGTGCCAGCAGTCCAAGGACAAGAAGCGCCACAGATACGCAGTATTTT,CASSPRTRSATDTQYF
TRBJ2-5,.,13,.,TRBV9,TGTGCCAGCAGCCCTCAGGTTTTGGAGACCCAGTACTTC,CASSPQVLETQYF
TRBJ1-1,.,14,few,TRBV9,TGTGCCAGCTCTATCCGGACGGAGAACACTGAAGCTTTCTTT,CASSIRTENTEAFF
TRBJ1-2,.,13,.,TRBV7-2,TGTGCCAGCAGCCCGGAGGCTAACTATGGCTACACCTTC,CASSPEANYGYTF
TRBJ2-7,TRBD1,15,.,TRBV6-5,TGTGCCAGCAATGATGAGGACAGGGGGCACTACGAGCAGTACTTC,CASNDEDRGHYEQYF
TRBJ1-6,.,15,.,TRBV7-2,TGTGCCAGCAGCGCAGCGCCAGGGAATGAATCACCCCTCCACTTT,CASSAAPGNESPLHF
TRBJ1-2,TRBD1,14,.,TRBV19,TGTGCCAGTAGTAAGGGGGCTCCTAACTATGGCTACACCTTC,CASSKGAPNYGYTF
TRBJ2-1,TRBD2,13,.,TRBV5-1,TGCGCCAGTGGAGTGGGAGGGGACAATGAGCAGTTCTTC,CASGVGGDNEQFF
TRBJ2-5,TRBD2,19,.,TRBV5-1,TGCGCCAGCAGCCAACCCAGCCGGACTAGCGGGGGGGCTAGGGAGACCCAGTACTTC,CASSQPSRTSGGARETQYF
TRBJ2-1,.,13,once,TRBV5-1,TGCGCCAGCAGTAGGGACAAATACAATGAGCAGTTCTTC,CASSRDKYNEQFF
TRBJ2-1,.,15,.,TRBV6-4,TGTGCCAGCAGCCTGGACTTCGGGAGAATCAATGAGCAGTTCTTC,CASSLDFGRINEQFF
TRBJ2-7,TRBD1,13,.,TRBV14,TGTGCCAGCAGCCCCGGGACAGAAAACGAGCAGTACTTC,CASSPGTENEQYF
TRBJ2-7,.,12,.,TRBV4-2,TGTGCCAGCAGCCAAGTCCAAGAAGAGCAGTACTTC,CASSQVQEEQYF
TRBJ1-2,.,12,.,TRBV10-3,TGTGCCATCAGTCCGCGGTATGGAAGCTACACCTTC,CAISPRYGSYTF
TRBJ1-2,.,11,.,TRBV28,TGTGCCAGCTGGGGGAACTATGGCTACACCTTC,CASWGNYGYTF
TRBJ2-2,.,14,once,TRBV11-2,TGTGCCAGCAGCTCGGGACCGAACACCGGGGAGCTGTTTTTT,CASSSGPNTGELFF
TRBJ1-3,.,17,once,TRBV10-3,TGTGCCATCAGTGAGTCGTTTAAGGCGGGTCCTGGAAACACCATATATTTT,CAISESFKAGPGNTIYF